This is a list of T cell receptor beta chains from one sample in a study of regulatory T cells in long-lasting Graves disease. MiXCR was run by TCRdb on the multiplex PCR reads, yielding one entry per CDR3 protein. The sample holds around 400,000 distinct CDR3 sequences, 15% to 18% seen once. Material: peripheral blood mononuclear cells (PBMCs), obtained at new diagnosis, from a patient treated with antithyroid drugs. Receptor source: a female donor with Graves disease. CDR3s include the opening cysteine and the closing phenylalanine or tryptophan. D genes are given only for firm matches. Size is stated for part of the rows, as once, few or many counts, or as a class when the clone is expanded.

D gene: NA; J gene: TRBJ2-5; clone size: few; V gene: TRBV11-2; CDR3 DNA: TGTGCCAGCAGCTTGAGTTTGGGCCGCCAAGAGACCCAGTACTTC; CDR3 protein: CASSLSLGRQETQYF
D gene: NA; J gene: TRBJ1-3; clone size: many; V gene: TRBV4-2; CDR3 DNA: TGTGCCAGCAGCCAAGATGGGGTGGAACCCTCTGGAAACACCATATATTTT; CDR3 protein: CASSQDGVEPSGNTIYF
D gene: NA; J gene: TRBJ1-1; clone size: many; V gene: TRBV27; CDR3 DNA: TGTGCCAGCAGTTTAGCAGAGGTGAACACTGAAGCTTTCTTT; CDR3 protein: CASSLAEVNTEAFF
D gene: NA; J gene: TRBJ2-1; clone size: NA; V gene: TRBV7-2; CDR3 DNA: TGTGCCAGCAGCTTAGACTCTTTGGCGGGAGAGCAGTTCTTC; CDR3 protein: CASSLDSLAGEQFF
D gene: NA; J gene: TRBJ2-7; clone size: few; V gene: TRBV10-3; CDR3 DNA: TGTGCCATCATGGGGGGCTCCGGCTACGAGCAGTACTTC; CDR3 protein: CAIMGGSGYEQYF
D gene: TRBD1; J gene: TRBJ1-5; clone size: few; V gene: TRBV7-2; CDR3 DNA: TGTGCCAGCAGCTCCCACCGGACAGGGAGTCATCAGCCCCAGCATTTT; CDR3 protein: CASSSHRTGSHQPQHF
D gene: NA; J gene: TRBJ2-1; clone size: many; V gene: TRBV20-1; CDR3 DNA: TGCAGTGCTAGATTAGGGGGGGCTGTCGATGAGCAGTTCTTC; CDR3 protein: CSARLGGAVDEQFF
D gene: NA; J gene: TRBJ1-4; clone size: many; V gene: TRBV7-2; CDR3 DNA: TGTGCCAGCAGCTTAGGGGCAGGGAGGGGTGAAAAACTGTTTTTT; CDR3 protein: CASSLGAGRGEKLFF
D gene: NA; J gene: TRBJ2-5; clone size: many; V gene: TRBV12-3/TRBV12-4; CDR3 DNA: TGTGCCAGCAGTTTAGCAATCGCCCGGGACACCCAAGAGACCCAGTACTTC; CDR3 protein: CASSLAIARDTQETQYF
D gene: NA; J gene: TRBJ2-3; clone size: many; V gene: TRBV12-3/TRBV12-4; CDR3 DNA: TGTGCCAGCAGTTTAGCGGTAAGGACTTTCTCTGGCACAGATACGCAGTATTTT; CDR3 protein: CASSLAVRTFSGTDTQYF
D gene: TRBD1; J gene: TRBJ1-5; clone size: NA; V gene: TRBV30; CDR3 DNA: TGTGCCTGGAGTGAACTCACAGGGGGGAGGACTCAGCCCCAGCATTTT; CDR3 protein: CAWSELTGGRTQPQHF
D gene: NA; J gene: TRBJ2-5; clone size: NA; V gene: TRBV6-5; CDR3 DNA: TGTGCCAGCAGTTACTCCGCTAGGCCGGACACCCAAGAGACCCAGTACTTC; CDR3 protein: CASSYSARPDTQETQYF
D gene: NA; J gene: TRBJ1-5; clone size: many; V gene: TRBV28; CDR3 DNA: TGTGCCAGCACCCCCGGGCAGGGACTCAATCAGCCCCAGCATTTT; CDR3 protein: CASTPGQGLNQPQHF
D gene: NA; J gene: TRBJ1-1; clone size: many; V gene: TRBV5-1; CDR3 DNA: TGCGCCAGCAGCTTAGCGGCTGCTGATTGTAACACTGAAGCTTTCTTT; CDR3 protein: CASSLAAADCNTEAFF
D gene: NA; J gene: TRBJ1-4; clone size: few; V gene: TRBV4-1; CDR3 DNA: TGCGCCAGCAGCTATCGTTCGGTTGGGGGTTCGTCGGCTAATGAAAAACTGTTTTTT; CDR3 protein: CASSYRSVGGSSANEKLFF
D gene: TRBD2; J gene: TRBJ2-4; clone size: NA; V gene: TRBV28; CDR3 DNA: TGTGCCAGCACCTCATTACTAGCGGGCGACAAAAACATTCAGTACTTC; CDR3 protein: CASTSLLAGDKNIQYF
D gene: NA; J gene: TRBJ2-2; clone size: NA; V gene: TRBV9; CDR3 DNA: TGTGCCAGCAGCCCCCCGGGGACCGGGGAGCTGTTTTTT; CDR3 protein: CASSPPGTGELFF
D gene: NA; J gene: TRBJ2-7; clone size: many; V gene: TRBV7-2; CDR3 DNA: TGTGCCAGCAGCTTTGGTCGTGGAGTGTCCTACGAGCAGTACTTC; CDR3 protein: CASSFGRGVSYEQYF
D gene: TRBD1; J gene: TRBJ2-2; clone size: many; V gene: TRBV7-2; CDR3 DNA: TGTGCCAGCAGTACCACTTTGGGGACAGGGAACACCGGGGAGCTGTTTTTT; CDR3 protein: CASSTTLGTGNTGELFF
D gene: NA; J gene: TRBJ2-7; clone size: many; V gene: TRBV2; CDR3 DNA: TGTGCCAGCAGTTCAGAGACAGTTACCTACGAGCAGTACTTC; CDR3 protein: CASSSETVTYEQYF
D gene: NA; J gene: TRBJ1-2; clone size: once; V gene: TRBV7-9; CDR3 DNA: TGTGCCAGCAGCTTAAGTGGGGAGCTGACCTCCTATGGCTACACCTTC; CDR3 protein: CASSLSGELTSYGYTF
D gene: NA; J gene: TRBJ1-5; clone size: many; V gene: TRBV7-9; CDR3 DNA: TGTGCCAGCAGCCCAGGAAGGGGGGGCAATCAGCCCCAGCATTTT; CDR3 protein: CASSPGRGGNQPQHF
D gene: TRBD1; J gene: TRBJ1-1; clone size: many; V gene: TRBV3-1; CDR3 DNA: TGTGCCAGCAGCCACGGACAGGGGCCCGCCATGAACACTGAAGCTTTCTTT; CDR3 protein: CASSHGQGPAMNTEAFF
D gene: TRBD2; J gene: TRBJ2-3; clone size: many; V gene: TRBV28; CDR3 DNA: TGTGCCAGCAGTTTGATAGCGGGAGGGAGAGATACGCAGTATTTT; CDR3 protein: CASSLIAGGRDTQYF